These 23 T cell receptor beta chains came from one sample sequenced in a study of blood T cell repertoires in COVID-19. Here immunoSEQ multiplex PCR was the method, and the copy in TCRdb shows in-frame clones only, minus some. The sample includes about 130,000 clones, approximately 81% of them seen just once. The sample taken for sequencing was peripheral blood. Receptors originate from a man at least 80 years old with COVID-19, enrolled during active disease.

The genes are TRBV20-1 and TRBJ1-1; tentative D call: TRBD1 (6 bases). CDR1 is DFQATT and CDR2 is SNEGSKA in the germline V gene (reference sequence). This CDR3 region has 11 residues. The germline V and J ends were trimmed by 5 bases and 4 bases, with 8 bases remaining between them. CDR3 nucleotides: TGCAGTGCTCAAGGGGGCACTGAAGCTTTCTTT. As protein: CSAQGGTEAFF.

CDR3 nucleotide sequence: TGCAGCGTGAGGGACAGGGGGTACACCGGGGAGCTGTTTTTT. It specifies CSVRDRGYTGELFF. The chain uses TRBV29-1 and TRBJ2-2, with 11 bases lining up with TRBD1. V trimming: 6 bases; J trimming: 3 bases; junction bases outside the gene matches: 3. Germline loops: CDR1 SQVTM, CDR2 ANQGSEA. The CDR3 runs 14 residues.

CDR3 nucleotides: TGTGCCAGCAGCAAGGGACTAGCGGGAGGGGTCTCCTACGAGCAGTACTTC. Translating it yields CASSKGLAGGVSYEQYF. The chain joins TRBV5-4 to TRBJ2-7, with 16 bases that match TRBD2. V lost 4 bases to trimming and J lost 0 bases; unmatched junction nucleotides: 4. Looked up from germline, CDR1 is SGHNT and CDR2 is YYREEE (reference sequence). The CDR3 is made up of 17 amino acids.

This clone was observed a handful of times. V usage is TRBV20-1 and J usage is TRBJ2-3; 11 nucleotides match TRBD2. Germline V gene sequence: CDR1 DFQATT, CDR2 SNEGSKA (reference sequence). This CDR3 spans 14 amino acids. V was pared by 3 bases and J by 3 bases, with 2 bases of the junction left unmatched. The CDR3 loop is CSASASGRTDTQYF. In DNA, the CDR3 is TGCAGTGCTAGTGCTAGCGGGAGGACAGATACGCAGTATTTT.

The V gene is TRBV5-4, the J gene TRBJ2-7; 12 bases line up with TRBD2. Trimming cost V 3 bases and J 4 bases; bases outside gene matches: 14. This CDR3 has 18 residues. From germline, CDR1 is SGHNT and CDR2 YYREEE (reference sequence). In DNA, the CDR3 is TGTGCCAGCAGCTACGGACTAGCGGGAATCAGAGGAACTTACGAGCAGTACTTC. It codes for CASSYGLAGIRGTYEQYF. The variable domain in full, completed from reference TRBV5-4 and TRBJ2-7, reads ETGVTQSPTHLIKTRGQQVTLRCSSQSGHNTVSWYQQALGQGPQFIFQYYREEENGRGNFPPRFSGLQFPNYSSELNVNALELDDSALYLCASSYGLAGIRGTYEQYFGPGTRLTVT.

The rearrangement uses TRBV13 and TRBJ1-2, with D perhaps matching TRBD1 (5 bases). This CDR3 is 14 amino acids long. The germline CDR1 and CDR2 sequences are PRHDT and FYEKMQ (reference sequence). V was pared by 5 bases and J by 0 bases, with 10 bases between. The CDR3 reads CASSRQRSNYGYTF. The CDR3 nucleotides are TGTGCCAGCAGCCGACAGAGATCTAACTATGGCTACACCTTC.

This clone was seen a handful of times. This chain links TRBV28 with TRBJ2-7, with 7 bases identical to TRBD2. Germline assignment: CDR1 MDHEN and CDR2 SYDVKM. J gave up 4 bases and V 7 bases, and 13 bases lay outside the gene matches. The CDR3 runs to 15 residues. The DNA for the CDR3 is TGTGCCAGCACCTCATCCCAGGGAGGGAATTACGAGCAGTACTTC. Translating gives CASTSSQGGNYEQYF.

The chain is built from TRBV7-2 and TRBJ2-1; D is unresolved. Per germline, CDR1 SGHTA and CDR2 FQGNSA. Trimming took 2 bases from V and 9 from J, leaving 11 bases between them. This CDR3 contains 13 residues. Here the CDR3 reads CASSLILGGEQFF. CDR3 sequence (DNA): TGTGCCAGCAGCTTAATCCTAGGCGGTGAGCAGTTCTTC.

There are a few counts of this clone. The CDR3: CASSAFAGSEQPQHF. The CDR3 nucleotides are TGTGCCAGCTCAGCTTTTGCAGGGTCCGAGCAGCCCCAGCATTTT. This chain uses TRBV7-2 with TRBJ1-5; D might be TRBD1 (5 bases). The germline V and J ends were trimmed by 8 bases and 7 bases, with 21 bases remaining between them. The length of the CDR3 is 15 residues. CDR1 SGHTA and CDR2 FQGNSA come from the germline V gene.

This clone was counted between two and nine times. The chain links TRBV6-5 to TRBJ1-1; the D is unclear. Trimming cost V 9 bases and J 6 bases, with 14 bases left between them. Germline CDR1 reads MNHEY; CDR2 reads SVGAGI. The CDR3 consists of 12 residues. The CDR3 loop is CASGRLKSEAFF. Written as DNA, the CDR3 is TGTGCCAGTGGCAGACTGAAGTCTGAAGCTTTCTTT.

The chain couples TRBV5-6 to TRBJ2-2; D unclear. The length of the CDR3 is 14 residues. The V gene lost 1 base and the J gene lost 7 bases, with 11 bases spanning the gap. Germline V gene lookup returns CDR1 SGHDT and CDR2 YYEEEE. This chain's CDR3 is CASSLRPTGGELFF. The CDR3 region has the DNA TGTGCCAGCAGCTTGCGGCCAACGGGCGGGGAGCTGTTTTTT.

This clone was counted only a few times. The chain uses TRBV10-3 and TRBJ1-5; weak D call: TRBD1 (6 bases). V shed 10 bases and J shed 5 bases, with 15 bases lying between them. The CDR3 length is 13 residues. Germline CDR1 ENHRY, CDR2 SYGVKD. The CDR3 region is CATARGEDQPQHF. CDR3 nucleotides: TGTGCCACCGCCAGGGGTGAGGATCAGCCCCAGCATTTT.

The CDR3 sequence is CAISVSSVDTQYF. CDR3 DNA: TGTGCCATCAGTGTGTCTAGCGTAGATACGCAGTATTTT. The rearrangement links TRBV10-3 to TRBJ2-3; a weak D match, TRBD2 (6 bases). CDR1 is ENHRY, CDR2 SYGVKD, per germline. Trimming shortened V by 4 bases and J by 5 bases, and 10 bases separated the two germline ends. This CDR3 region has 13 residues.

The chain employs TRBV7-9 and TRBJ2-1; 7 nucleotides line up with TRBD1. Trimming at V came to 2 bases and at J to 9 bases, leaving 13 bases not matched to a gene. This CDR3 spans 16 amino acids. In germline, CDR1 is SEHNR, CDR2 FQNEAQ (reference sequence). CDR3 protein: CASSLLGDSRRSEQFF. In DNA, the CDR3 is TGTGCCAGCAGCTTACTGGGGGACAGCAGACGGAGTGAGCAGTTCTTC.

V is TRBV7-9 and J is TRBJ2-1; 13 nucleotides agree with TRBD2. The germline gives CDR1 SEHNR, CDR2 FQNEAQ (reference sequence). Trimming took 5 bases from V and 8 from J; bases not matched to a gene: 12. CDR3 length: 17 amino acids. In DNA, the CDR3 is TGTGCCAGCAGCCCAGTACTAGCGGGAGGGGTAGAGGATGAGCAGTTCTTC. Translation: CASSPVLAGGVEDEQFF.

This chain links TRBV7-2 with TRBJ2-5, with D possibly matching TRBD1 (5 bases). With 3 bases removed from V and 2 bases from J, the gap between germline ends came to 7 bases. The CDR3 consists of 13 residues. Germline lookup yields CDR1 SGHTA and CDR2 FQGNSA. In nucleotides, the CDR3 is TGTGCCAGCAGCTTCGACAGACAAGAGACCCAGTACTTC. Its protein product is CASSFDRQETQYF.

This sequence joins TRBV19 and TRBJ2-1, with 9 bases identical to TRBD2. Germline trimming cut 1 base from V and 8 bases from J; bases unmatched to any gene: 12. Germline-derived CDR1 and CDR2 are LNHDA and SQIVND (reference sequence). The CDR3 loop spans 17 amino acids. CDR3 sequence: CASSIGRGGQMAYEQFF. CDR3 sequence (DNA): TGTGCCAGTAGTATAGGGCGGGGGGGCCAGATGGCCTATGAGCAGTTCTTC. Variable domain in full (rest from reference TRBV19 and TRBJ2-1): DGGITQSPKYLFRKEGQNVTLSCEQNLNHDAMYWYRQDPGQGLRLIYYSQIVNDFQKGDIAEGYSVSREKKESFPLTVTSAQKNPTAFYLCASSIGRGGQMAYEQFFGPGTRLTVL.

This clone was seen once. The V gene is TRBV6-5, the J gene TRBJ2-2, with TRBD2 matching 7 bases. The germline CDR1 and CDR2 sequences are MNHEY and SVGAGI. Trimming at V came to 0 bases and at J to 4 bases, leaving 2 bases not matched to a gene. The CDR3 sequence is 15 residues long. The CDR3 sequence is CASSYSSGATGELFF. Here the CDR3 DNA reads TGTGCCAGCAGTTACTCAAGCGGGGCCACCGGGGAGCTGTTTTTT.

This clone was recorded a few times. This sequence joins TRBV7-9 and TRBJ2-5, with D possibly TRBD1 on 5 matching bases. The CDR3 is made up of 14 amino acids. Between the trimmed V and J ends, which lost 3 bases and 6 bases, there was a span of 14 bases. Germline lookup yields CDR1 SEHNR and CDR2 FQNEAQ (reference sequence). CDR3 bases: TGTGCCAGCAGCTTCGGCAGGGATCAGAAGACCCAGTACTTC. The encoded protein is CASSFGRDQKTQYF.

In DNA form, the CDR3 reads TGTGCCAGCAGCTTAGGAGGGGGGGGCGGTGAGACCCAGTACTTC. It is translated as CASSLGGGGGETQYF. This sequence joins TRBV7-2 and TRBJ2-5; a weak D match, TRBD2 (7 bases). Trimming took off 1 base at V and 5 bases at J, with 14 bases between the two ends. This CDR3 region has 15 residues. Germline CDR1 is SGHTA and CDR2 is FQGNSA.

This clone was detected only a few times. CDR3 in amino acids: CASSLEAGGSYEQYF. The CDR3 DNA follows: TGCGCCAGCAGCTTGGAGGCAGGGGGTTCCTACGAGCAGTACTTC. The chain employs TRBV5-1 and TRBJ2-7, with 7 bases that match TRBD1. The germline V gene has CDR1 SGHRS and CDR2 YFSETQ. Trimming took 0 bases from V and 1 from J; bases not matched to a gene: 4. The CDR3 is 15 amino acids.

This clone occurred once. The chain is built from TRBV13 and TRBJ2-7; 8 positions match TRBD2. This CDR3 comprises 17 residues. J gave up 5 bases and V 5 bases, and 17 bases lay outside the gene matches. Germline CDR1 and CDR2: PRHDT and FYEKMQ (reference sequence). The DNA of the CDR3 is TGTGCCAGCAGCCAAAAGTGGGCTAGCGGGCCTCAGGACGAGCAGTACTTC. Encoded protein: CASSQKWASGPQDEQYF.

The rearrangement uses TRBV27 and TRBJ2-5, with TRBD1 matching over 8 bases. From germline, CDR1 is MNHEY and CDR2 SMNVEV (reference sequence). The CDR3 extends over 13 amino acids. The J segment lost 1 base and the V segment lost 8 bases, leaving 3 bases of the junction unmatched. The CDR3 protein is CASRTGSQETQYF. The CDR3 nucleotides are TGTGCCAGCCGGACAGGGAGCCAAGAGACCCAGTACTTC.